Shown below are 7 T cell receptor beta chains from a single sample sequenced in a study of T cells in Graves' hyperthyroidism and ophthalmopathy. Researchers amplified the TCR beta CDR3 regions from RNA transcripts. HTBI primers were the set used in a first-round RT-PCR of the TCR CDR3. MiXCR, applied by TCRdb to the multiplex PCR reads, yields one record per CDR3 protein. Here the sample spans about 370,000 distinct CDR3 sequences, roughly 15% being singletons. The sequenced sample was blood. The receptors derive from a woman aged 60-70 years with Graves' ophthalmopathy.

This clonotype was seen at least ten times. CDR3 residues: CASSSGTGEAPTQYF. The CDR3 DNA is TGCGCCAGCAGCTCGGGGACAGGGGAAGCTCCTACGCAGTATTTT. V and J are TRBV5-1 and TRBJ2-3; 10 positions match TRBD1. Germline lookup yields CDR1 SGHRS and CDR2 YFSETQ. The V gene end was trimmed by 3 bases and the J gene end by 8 bases; junction bases not matched to a gene: 9. CDR3 length: 15 residues.

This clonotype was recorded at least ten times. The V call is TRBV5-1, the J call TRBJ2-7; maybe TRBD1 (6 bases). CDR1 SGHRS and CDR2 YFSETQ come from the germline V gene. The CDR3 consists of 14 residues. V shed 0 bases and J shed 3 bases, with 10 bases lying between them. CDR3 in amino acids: CASSLEQGYYEQYF. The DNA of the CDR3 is TGCGCCAGCAGCTTGGAACAGGGCTACTACGAGCAGTACTTC.

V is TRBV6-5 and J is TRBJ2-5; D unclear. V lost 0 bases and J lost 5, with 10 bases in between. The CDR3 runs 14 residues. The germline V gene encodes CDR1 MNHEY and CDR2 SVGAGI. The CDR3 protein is CASSYSLNQETQYF. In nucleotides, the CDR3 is TGTGCCAGCAGTTACTCGCTGAATCAGGAGACCCAGTACTTC.

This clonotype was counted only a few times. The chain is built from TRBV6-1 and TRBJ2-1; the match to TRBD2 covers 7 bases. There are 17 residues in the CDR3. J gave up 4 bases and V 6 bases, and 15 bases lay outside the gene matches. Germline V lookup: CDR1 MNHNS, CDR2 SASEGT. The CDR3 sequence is CASSSRRGSGAYNEQFF. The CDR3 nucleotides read TGTGCCAGCAGCAGTCGACGGGGCAGCGGGGCGTACAATGAGCAGTTCTTC.

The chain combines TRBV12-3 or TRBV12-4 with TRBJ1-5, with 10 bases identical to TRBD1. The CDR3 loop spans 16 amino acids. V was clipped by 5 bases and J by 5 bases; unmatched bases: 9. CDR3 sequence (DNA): TGTGCCAGCAGTGGCAGACAGGGGGCACCATATCAGCCCCAGCATTTT. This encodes CASSGRQGAPYQPQHF.

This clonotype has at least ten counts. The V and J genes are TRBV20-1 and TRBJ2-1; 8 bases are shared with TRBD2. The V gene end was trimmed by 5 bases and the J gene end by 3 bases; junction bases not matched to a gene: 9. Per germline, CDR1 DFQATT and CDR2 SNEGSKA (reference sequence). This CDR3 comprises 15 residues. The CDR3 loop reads CSASTGTRVYNEQFF. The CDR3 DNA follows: TGCAGTGCTTCAACCGGGACTAGGGTCTACAATGAGCAGTTCTTC.

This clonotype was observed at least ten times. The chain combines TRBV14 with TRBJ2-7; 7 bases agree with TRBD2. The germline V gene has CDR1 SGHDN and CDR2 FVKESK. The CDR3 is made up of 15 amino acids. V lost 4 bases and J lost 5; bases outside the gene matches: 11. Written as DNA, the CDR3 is TGTGCCAGCAGCCTATCCGCGGGGGTGGTCGACGAGCAGTACTTC. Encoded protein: CASSLSAGVVDEQYF.